This entry lists 14 T cell receptor beta chains sequenced from one sample in a study of blood T cell repertoires in COVID-19. Profiled with immunoSEQ multiplex PCR; TCRdb holds only in-frame clones, not every one. The sample contains about 76,000 clones, approximately 84% of which appear only once. Sample: peripheral blood. The receptor set was obtained from a man aged 60 to 75 with COVID-19, enrolled during active disease.

The chain's CDR3 is CASSPGTSGVGTQYF. The CDR3 DNA reads TGTGCCAGCAGTCCTGGGACTAGCGGAGTGGGTACGCAGTATTTT. The chain couples TRBV28 to TRBJ2-3, with TRBD2 identical over 11 bases. Germline trimming cut 5 bases from V and 8 bases from J; bases unmatched to any gene: 9. CDR1 MDHEN and CDR2 SYDVKM come from the germline V gene. The CDR3 contains 15 residues.

The V gene is TRBV2, the J gene TRBJ2-7, with D perhaps matching TRBD2 (6 bases). V was clipped by 4 bases and J by 6 bases, with 13 bases between them. Looked up from germline, CDR1 is SNHLY and CDR2 is FYNNEI. The CDR3 is 13 amino acids. CDR3 region: CASSASGGSEQYF. The CDR3 DNA sequence: TGTGCCAGCAGTGCAAGTGGAGGGTCCGAGCAGTACTTC.

The V call is TRBV27, the J call TRBJ2-1, with 9 nucleotides matching TRBD1. The CDR3 has 16 amino acids. With V trimmed by 3 bases and J by 4 bases, 7 bases remained unmatched. Per germline, CDR1 MNHEY and CDR2 SMNVEV (reference sequence). The CDR3 loop reads CASSFTGQGFYNEQFF. CDR3 sequence (DNA): TGTGCCAGCAGTTTCACGGGACAGGGATTTTACAATGAGCAGTTCTTC.

This clone occurred once. This chain links TRBV19 with TRBJ1-2; perhaps TRBD1 as D (6 bases). Looked up from germline, CDR1 is LNHDA and CDR2 is SQIVND (reference sequence). V dropped 7 bases and J dropped 1 base, with 16 bases sitting between them. CDR3 length: 15 residues. The chain's CDR3 is CASTSRGGSNYGYTF. The CDR3 coding sequence is TGTGCCAGTACTTCCCGGGGGGGCAGTAACTATGGCTACACCTTC.

V gene TRBV2 combines with J gene TRBJ1-2, with D perhaps TRBD1 (5 bases). The ends were cut back, 3 bases at V and 3 bases at J, with 11 bases in the middle. There are 14 residues in the CDR3. Germline CDR1 and CDR2: SNHLY and FYNNEI. CDR3 DNA sequence: TGTGCCAGCAGTGATGAATGGGGGGACTATGGCTACACCTTC. Amino acids: CASSDEWGDYGYTF.

The chain couples TRBV19 to TRBJ2-7; D gene unclear. Between the trimmed V and J ends, which lost 4 bases and 2 bases, there was a span of 3 bases. From germline, CDR1 is LNHDA and CDR2 SQIVND (reference sequence). This CDR3 has 11 residues. The chain's CDR3 is CASSTAYEQYF. DNA for the CDR3: TGTGCCAGTAGTACCGCCTACGAGCAGTACTTC.

The chain links TRBV25-1 to TRBJ2-6, with a tentative D call TRBD1 (6 bases). V lost 3 bases, J lost 4 bases, and 16 bases lay in between. Germline loops: CDR1 MGHDK, CDR2 SYGVNS. CDR3 length: 17 amino acids. The CDR3 reads CASSDLQTGSGANVLTF. The CDR3 nucleotides are TGTGCCAGCAGTGACCTTCAGACAGGCTCCGGGGCCAACGTCCTGACTTTC.

The J gene is TRBJ2-1, the V gene TRBV5-1; 8 positions match TRBD1. V was clipped by 0 bases and J by 8 bases; unmatched bases: 4. Germline V gene sequence: CDR1 SGHRS, CDR2 YFSETQ. This CDR3 spans 14 amino acids. CDR3 residues: CASSLGTGFDEQFF. CDR3 in DNA: TGCGCCAGCAGCTTGGGGACAGGGTTTGATGAGCAGTTCTTC.

The chain carries TRBV7-6 and TRBJ2-7, with TRBD1 identical over 7 bases. V dropped 0 bases and J dropped 0; count of bases not matched to a gene: 2. This CDR3 is built from 15 residues. Germline-derived CDR1 and CDR2 are SGHVS and FNYEAQ. DNA of the CDR3: TGTGCCAGCAGCTTAGCTGAGGGGGCCTCCTACGAGCAGTACTTC. This gives the protein CASSLAEGASYEQYF.

For this clone: At one boundary the junction diverges from the germline segment, which might be a read error. The V and J genes are TRBV6-6 and TRBJ1-1; D not resolved. The CDR3 length is 14 residues. CDR1 and CDR2 (germline): MNHNY, SVGAGI (reference sequence). The CDR3: CASSPHVEGTQAFF. CDR3 DNA: TGTGCCAGCAGCCCCCATGTCGAGGGCACTCAAGCTTTCTTT.

The chain combines TRBV6-5 with TRBJ2-7, with D possibly TRBD2 on 6 matching bases. V lost 10 bases and J 0 bases, leaving 19 bases between the germline ends. CDR3 length: 15 residues. CDR1 is MNHEY, CDR2 SVGAGI, per germline. In DNA, the CDR3 is TGTGCCATCTTTCCCGGGACTTCCAGCTCCTACGAGCAGTACTTC. Translation gives CAIFPGTSSSYEQYF.

This clone has only one observation. For the CDR3, the DNA is TGTGCCAGCATTAAAAACAGGGGGATAAGCTATGGCTACACCTTC. It specifies CASIKNRGISYGYTF. This chain links TRBV6-5 with TRBJ1-2; 8 bases are a match to TRBD1. CDR1 and CDR2 from the germline V gene are MNHEY and SVGAGI. This CDR3 region has 15 residues. V dropped 7 bases and J dropped 4; count of bases not matched to a gene: 11.

V is TRBV5-5 and J is TRBJ1-2; the match to TRBD1 covers 7 bases. The CDR3 covers 14 residues. V lost 4 bases to trimming and J lost 6 bases; unmatched junction nucleotides: 9. Germline-derived CDR1 and CDR2 are SGHKS and YYEKEE (reference sequence). The CDR3 protein is CASSLRTGSDGYTF. The CDR3 coding sequence is TGTGCCAGCAGCCTCAGGACAGGTTCGGATGGCTACACCTTC.

The chain uses TRBV7-3 and TRBJ2-1; D is perhaps TRBD2 (7 bases). Between the trimmed V and J ends, which lost 2 bases and 8 bases, there was a span of 16 bases. The CDR3 length is 15 residues. Germline V gene sequence: CDR1 SGHTA, CDR2 FQGTGA. The CDR3 sequence is CASSLDLGGRYEQFF. The CDR3 nucleotides read TGTGCCAGCAGCTTAGATCTGGGGGGGCGGTATGAGCAGTTCTTC.